This TCR beta chain was recorded in a study of blood T cell repertoires in COVID-19. Germline V gene data show CDR1 as SGHRS and CDR2 as YFSETQ. V gave up 4 bases and J gave up 2 bases; unmatched junction bases: 2. The CDR3 runs to 15 residues. The protocol was immunoSEQ multiplex PCR, while the TCRdb copy is restricted to in-frame clones and leaves out a portion. This sample yields under 250,000 clones, of which approximately 80% are seen a single time; approximately 1.3% belongs to the top ten. The TCR comes from a woman in her 40s with acute COVID-19. Sequenced sample: PBMCs or T cells enriched from blood (not recorded which). The J gene is TRBJ2-1, the V gene TRBV5-1; the match to TRBD2 covers 11 bases. The CDR3 DNA follows: TGCGCCAGCAGCCCGGGACTAGCGGCCTACAATGAGCAGTTCTTC. Protein product: CASSPGLAAYNEQFF.